This TCR beta chain was documented in a study of T-cell reconstitution after alpha-beta-depleted transplantation in children. Study results and limitations: At day 60, the high TCRbeta diversity found in some patients originated from recipient T cells and thymic progenitors that had survived. Newly produced T cells mostly accounted for T-cell counts and diversity one year post-transplant. Alpha-beta T cells about two months after transplant reportedly derived from several hundred expanded graft clones.

During its preparation, the TCRbeta library received unique molecular identifiers. TCRdb passed the PCR reads through MiXCR, listing each CDR3 protein once. The table has around 18,000 distinct CDR3 sequences, 4.5% to 6.5% seen once; the top ten hold 6.5% to 8.5%. Ten or more counts support this clonotype. Its cognate antigen is unknown. This clonotype originated in a boy between 10 and 17 years old with acute lymphoblastic leukemia, due to receive a stem cell transplant. Sequencing used PBMCs, obtained before TCRalphabeta/CD19-depleted stem cell transplant.

The DNA of the CDR3 is TGTGCCAGTAGTATCATAGTCAGGGCCTATGGCTACACCTTC. Its translation is CASSIIVRAYGYTF. The chain links TRBV19 to TRBJ1-2; possibly TRBD1 for D (5 bases). The germline gives CDR1 LNHDA, CDR2 SQIVND (reference sequence). This CDR3 region has 14 residues. The germline V and J ends were trimmed by 3 bases and 4 bases, with 12 bases remaining between them. Based on the CDR3 plus reference TRBV19 and TRBJ1-2, the full variable domain is DGGITQSPKYLFRKEGQNVTLSCEQNLNHDAMYWYRQDPGQGLRLIYYSQIVNDFQKGDIAEGYSVSREKKESFPLTVTSAQKNPTAFYLCASSIIVRAYGYTFGSGTRLTVV.